Listed here are 28 T cell receptor beta chains from one sample, sequenced in a study of cytomegalovirus exposure and HLA in healthy donors. The PCR was carried out with 60 Vbeta primers and 13 Jbeta primers. TCRdb's copy holds only in-frame clones and misses some; the assay was immunoSEQ multiplex PCR. Of 100,000 to 150,000 clones in the sample, roughly 84% were seen once. The material sequenced was PBMCs. These receptors came from a woman younger than 30 in good health and CMV-seropositive.

The genes are TRBV5-4 and TRBJ2-5; 8 bases match TRBD1. Germline values: CDR1 SGHNT, CDR2 YYREEE (reference sequence). Trimming took 4 bases from V and 4 from J; bases not matched to a gene: 9. There are 15 residues in the CDR3. The CDR3 is CASSPTGDLGETQYF. In DNA, the CDR3 is TGTGCCAGCAGCCCGACAGGGGATTTGGGAGAGACCCAGTACTTC.

The chain combines TRBV7-2 with TRBJ1-3; unclear D gene. In germline, CDR1 is SGHTA, CDR2 FQGNSA. This CDR3 contains 15 residues. Trimming took off 1 base at V and 7 bases at J, with 14 bases between the two ends. CDR3 sequence (DNA): TGTGCCAGCAGCTTAGAGGTCGGGAACGGGAACACCATATATTTT. Its protein product is CASSLEVGNGNTIYF.

This clone has only one observation. V is TRBV6-5 and J is TRBJ2-3; 7 nucleotides line up with TRBD2. The V gene end was trimmed by 4 bases and the J gene end by 3 bases; junction bases not matched to a gene: 10. The CDR3 contains 16 residues. Germline CDR1 is MNHEY and CDR2 is SVGAGI. CDR3 residues: CASSSLRGGNTDTQYF. In DNA, the CDR3 is TGTGCCAGCAGTTCACTCCGGGGAGGGAATACAGATACGCAGTATTTT.

This clone has just a few counts. CDR3 region: CASSYVSGRVLAFF. Written as DNA, the CDR3 is TGTGCCAGCAGTTACGTGAGTGGGCGGGTTTTGGCTTTCTTT. The chain recombines TRBV6-6 with TRBJ1-1, with no clear D. CDR1 and CDR2 from the germline V gene are MNHNY and SVGAGI (reference sequence). This CDR3 spans 14 amino acids. V dropped 2 bases and J dropped 11 bases, with 18 bases sitting between them.

The chain carries TRBV25-1 and TRBJ2-5; no definite D call. Per germline, CDR1 MGHDK and CDR2 SYGVNS. Deletions cut 7 bases from V and 7 bases from J, with 7 bases between. CDR3 size: 10 residues. The CDR3 DNA follows: TGTGCCAGCACAGGCACGACCCAGTACTTC. Translation gives CASTGTTQYF.

The chain is built from TRBV7-8 and TRBJ1-2, with 9 bases lining up with TRBD1. The length of the CDR3 is 15 residues. Looked up from germline, CDR1 is SGHVS and CDR2 is FQNEAQ. The ends lost 2 bases at V and 2 bases at J; junction bases unmatched: 3. This chain's CDR3 is CASSLTGTGNYGYTF. The CDR3 nucleotides read TGTGCCAGCAGCTTAACCGGGACAGGGAACTATGGCTACACCTTC.

The rearrangement uses TRBV11-2 and TRBJ2-3; 9 nucleotides line up with TRBD1. The V gene's germline CDR1 is SGHAT and CDR2 FQNNGV. This CDR3 region has 15 residues. Trimming took 3 bases from V and 3 from J; bases not matched to a gene: 4. CDR3 DNA sequence: TGTGCCAGCAGCTTGGGGACAGGGTGGACAGATACGCAGTATTTT. Its protein is CASSLGTGWTDTQYF. The variable domain in full, completed from reference TRBV11-2 and TRBJ2-3, reads EAGVAQSPRYKIIEKRQSVAFWCNPISGHATLYWYQQILGQGPKLLIQFQNNGVVDDSQLPKDRFSAERLKGVDSTLKIQPAKLEDSAVYLCASSLGTGWTDTQYFGPGTRLTVL.

The gene calls are TRBV7-7 and TRBJ2-1; 11 bases are a match to TRBD2. Germline V gene data show CDR1 as SSHAT and CDR2 as FNYEAQ (reference sequence). V was pared by 5 bases and J by 3 bases, with 6 bases of the junction left unmatched. CDR3 length: 16 amino acids. Here the CDR3 reads CASSASGGPFYNEQFF. CDR3 in DNA: TGTGCCAGCAGCGCTAGCGGGGGGCCTTTCTACAATGAGCAGTTCTTC.

The V and J genes are TRBV12-5 and TRBJ2-3; 10 bases match TRBD2. Germline V gene sequence: CDR1 LGHNT, CDR2 FRNRAP. This CDR3 has 19 residues. V lost 0 bases and J lost 0; bases outside the gene matches: 9. The CDR3 spells CASGLVRGTSGVSTDTQYF. The CDR3 nucleotides are TGTGCTAGTGGTTTGGTCAGGGGAACTAGCGGGGTTAGCACAGATACGCAGTATTTT.

Note on this clone: The same CDR3 can be traced to other DNA sequences in this sample. This sequence joins TRBV28 and TRBJ1-1, with unresolved D. CDR1 and CDR2 from the germline V gene are MDHEN and SYDVKM. The CDR3 consists of 15 residues. With 5 bases removed from V and 0 bases from J, the gap between germline ends came to 13 bases. The CDR3 sequence: CASSARQRVNTEAFF. CDR3 nucleotide sequence: TGTGCCAGCAGTGCTCGGCAGCGGGTGAACACTGAAGCTTTCTTT.

This chain uses TRBV4-1 with TRBJ2-7; TRBD2 matches at 7 bases. The germline V gene has CDR1 MGHRA and CDR2 YSYEKL. This CDR3 is 13 amino acids long. After removal of 4 bases from V and 4 bases from J, the junction contained 4 bases not matched to a gene. The CDR3 spells CASSPAGGYEQYF. The CDR3, as DNA: TGCGCCAGCAGCCCCGCCGGGGGGTACGAGCAGTACTTC.

In this sample, this clone turned up once. The V gene is TRBV5-6, the J gene TRBJ1-1, with TRBD1 matching over 9 bases. The CDR3 runs to 15 residues. After removal of 5 bases from V and 5 bases from J, the junction contained 10 bases not matched to a gene. The germline gives CDR1 SGHDT, CDR2 YYEEEE. Here the CDR3 DNA reads TGTGCCAGCAGAGAACAGGGGGCGCGAGATACTGAAGCTTTCTTT. Translated, it gives CASREQGARDTEAFF.

The rearrangement uses TRBV5-1 and TRBJ2-7; no definite D call. The CDR3 totals 14 residues. Trimming removed 0 bases from V and 1 base from J, with 8 bases in between. Per the germline V gene, CDR1 is SGHRS and CDR2 is YFSETQ. CDR3 amino acids: CASSLGYGSYEQYF. The CDR3 DNA is TGCGCCAGCAGCTTGGGATACGGTTCCTACGAGCAGTACTTC.

The V call is TRBV27, the J call TRBJ1-6; TRBD1 agrees at 9 bases. V gave up 5 bases and J gave up 0 bases; unmatched junction bases: 5. This CDR3 region has 17 residues. Per germline, CDR1 MNHEY and CDR2 SMNVEV (reference sequence). The CDR3 DNA reads as TGTGCCAGCAGTATATTGGGACAGGGCTCCTATAATTCACCCCTCCACTTT. Amino acids: CASSILGQGSYNSPLHF.

The chain has TRBV27 and TRBJ2-7; 9 nucleotides line up with TRBD1. The CDR3 length is 13 residues. Germline loops: CDR1 MNHEY, CDR2 SMNVEV (reference sequence). After removal of 6 bases from V and 7 bases from J, the junction contained 7 bases not matched to a gene. In DNA, the CDR3 is TGTGCCAGCAGACAGGGGGCGTCGAGGGAGCAGTACTTC. Translation gives CASRQGASREQYF.

The chain links TRBV5-4 to TRBJ2-7, with unresolved D. This CDR3 comprises 14 residues. Trimming pared 2 bases from V and 3 bases from J, leaving 12 bases between. The germline gives CDR1 SGHNT, CDR2 YYREEE (reference sequence). The CDR3 spells CASSFSASGYEQYF. The DNA for the CDR3 is TGTGCCAGCAGCTTTTCCGCGTCTGGCTACGAGCAGTACTTC.

This clone was recorded once. The V call is TRBV6-5, the J call TRBJ1-1, with 8 nucleotides matching TRBD1. The germline V gene has CDR1 MNHEY and CDR2 SVGAGI. The CDR3 is 12 residues long. Trimming took 4 bases from V and 10 from J; bases not matched to a gene: 5. The CDR3 DNA reads as TGTGCCAGCAGTTCGGGACAGGCCCCAGCTTTCTTT. Amino acids: CASSSGQAPAFF.

The chain recombines TRBV2 with TRBJ1-2, with 10 bases that match TRBD1. Germline assignment: CDR1 SNHLY and CDR2 FYNNEI. The CDR3 has 14 amino acids. The ends lost 7 bases at V and 5 bases at J; junction bases unmatched: 7. For the CDR3, the DNA is TGTGCCAGCACCAAAGGGACAGGGGCTTATGGCTACACCTTC. It encodes CASTKGTGAYGYTF. Full variable domain (missing parts from reference TRBV2 and TRBJ1-2): EPEVTQTPSHQVTQMGQEVILRCVPISNHLYFYWYRQILGQKVEFLVSFYNNEISEKSEIFDDQFSVERPDGSNFTLKIRSTKLEDSAMYFCASTKGTGAYGYTFGSGTRLTVV.

The gene calls are TRBV9 and TRBJ2-3, with TRBD2 identical over 8 bases. The J segment lost 7 bases and the V segment lost 0 bases, leaving 7 bases of the junction unmatched. Germline V lookup: CDR1 SGDLS, CDR2 YYNGEE. This CDR3 comprises 15 residues. CDR3 DNA sequence: TGTGCCAGCAGCGTAGAAGCGGGGGCCGGGTATACGCAGTATTTT. This codes for CASSVEAGAGYTQYF.

This clone showed up just once. The genes are TRBV5-1 and TRBJ2-7, with D tentatively TRBD2 (6 bases). The V and J ends lost 4 bases and 9 bases respectively, with 26 bases between them. This CDR3 has 16 residues. Germline CDR1 is SGHRS and CDR2 is YFSETQ. This CDR3 is CASSPLPGTDLMGQYF. In DNA form, the CDR3 reads TGCGCCAGCAGCCCCCTCCCCGGGACTGACCTCATGGGGCAGTACTTC. The whole variable domain, filled in from reference TRBV5-1 and TRBJ2-7, reads KAGVTQTPRYLIKTRGQQVTLSCSPISGHRSVSWYQQTPGQGLQFLFEYFSETQRNKGNFPGRFSGRQFSNSRSEMNVSTLELGDSALYLCASSPLPGTDLMGQYFGPGTRLTVT.

The chain couples TRBV2 to TRBJ2-7, with D possibly being TRBD2 (6 bases). The ends were cut back, 1 base at V and 0 bases at J, with 7 bases in the middle. The CDR3 consists of 14 residues. Germline loops: CDR1 SNHLY, CDR2 FYNNEI. The CDR3 nucleotides read TGTGCCAGCAGTGAAGAAGCGGGCTCCTACGAGCAGTACTTC. As protein: CASSEEAGSYEQYF.

With regard to this clone: Distinct nucleotide sequences in the sample also encode this CDR3. The CDR3: CASSSQGAPYNEQFF. As DNA, the CDR3 is TGCGCCAGCAGCTCACAGGGGGCGCCCTACAATGAGCAGTTCTTC. The chain recombines TRBV5-1 with TRBJ2-1, with 9 bases that match TRBD1. This CDR3 has 15 residues. In germline, CDR1 is SGHRS, CDR2 YFSETQ. V was pared by 3 bases and J by 2 bases, with 3 bases of the junction left unmatched.

The gene calls are TRBV5-1 and TRBJ1-6; TRBD1 agrees at 7 bases. J gave up 5 bases and V 4 bases, and 3 bases lay outside the gene matches. CDR3 length: 14 residues. Per the germline V gene, CDR1 is SGHRS and CDR2 is YFSETQ. This chain's CDR3 is CASSPQGDNSPLHF. CDR3 sequence (DNA): TGCGCCAGCAGCCCGCAGGGGGATAATTCACCCCTCCACTTT.

The J gene is TRBJ2-3, the V gene TRBV7-9, with 8 bases fitting TRBD1. The CDR3 covers 16 residues. The junction had 9 bases not matched to a gene; V was cut back by 5 bases and J by 2 bases. The germline CDR1 and CDR2 sequences are SEHNR and FQNEAQ (reference sequence). The CDR3 is CASSPVQDRATDTQYF. The DNA for the CDR3 is TGTGCCAGCAGCCCGGTCCAGGACAGGGCCACAGATACGCAGTATTTT.

This sequence joins TRBV5-1 and TRBJ2-1, with 9 bases that match TRBD2. This CDR3 region has 16 residues. CDR1 and CDR2 from the germline V gene are SGHRS and YFSETQ. V gave up 4 bases and J gave up 0 bases; unmatched junction bases: 5. CDR3 nucleotide sequence: TGCGCCAGCAGCCCTAGCGGGGCATACTCCTACAATGAGCAGTTCTTC. Translating gives CASSPSGAYSYNEQFF.

The CDR3 DNA follows: TGTGCCAGCAGCCCTCGGACTAGCGGGGGGTACAACACCGGGGAGCTGTTTTTT. Its translation: CASSPRTSGGYNTGELFF. The rearrangement uses TRBV7-6 and TRBJ2-2; 14 bases are a match to TRBD2. The germline gives CDR1 SGHVS, CDR2 FNYEAQ. The CDR3 is made up of 18 amino acids. With 5 bases clipped from V and 2 bases from J, the junction kept 7 bases outside the gene matches. Variable domain in full (rest from reference TRBV7-6 and TRBJ2-2): GAGVSQSPRYKVTKRGQDVALRCDPISGHVSLYWYRQALGQGPEFLTYFNYEAQQDKSGLPNDRFSAERPEGSISTLTIQRTEQRDSAMYRCASSPRTSGGYNTGELFFGEGSRLTVL.

Only a few counts were recorded for this clone. The CDR3 spells CASSLGDRAESGANVLTF. CDR3 sequence (DNA): TGTGCCAGCAGCCTTGGGGACAGGGCAGAATCCGGGGCCAACGTCCTGACTTTC. The gene calls are TRBV7-6 and TRBJ2-6; 9 positions agree with TRBD1. CDR3 length equals 18 residues. The junction had 12 bases not matched to a gene; V was cut back by 5 bases and J by 4 bases. Germline CDR1 is SGHVS and CDR2 is FNYEAQ.

This clone has a handful of counts. J is TRBJ2-2 and V is TRBV30, with TRBD2 matching over 7 bases. Germline V CDR1 and CDR2: GTSNPN, SVGIG (reference sequence). The CDR3 length is 12 residues. The junction had 1 base not matched to a gene; V was cut back by 3 bases and J by 6 bases. CDR3 coding DNA: TGTGCCTGGAGCGCGGGGGCCGGGGAGCTGTTTTTT. Protein: CAWSAGAGELFF.